These T cell receptor beta chains were read from a single sample in a study of technical replicates of blood from a handful of donors. Here immunoSEQ multiplex PCR was the method, and the copy in TCRdb shows in-frame clones only, minus some. The sample carries more than 65,000 clones, roughly 94% recorded once. The sequenced sample was T cells isolated from PBMCs. The origin of the receptors is a human donor in good health. Each CDR3 is given with its conserved first and last residue. The D gene is left open where the match is weak. Clone size appears in some rows only: once, few, many, or a class for an expanded clone.

j_call d_call cdr3_length v_call clone_size cdr3_nt cdr3_aa
TRBJ2-3 TRBD1 16 TRBV5-1 . TGCGCCAGCAGCCGCAAACCGGGACAGGGCACAGATACGCAGTATTTT CASSRKPGQGTDTQYF
TRBJ2-3 . 14 TRBV11-2 . TGTGCCAGCAGCGCCTGGGAGAGCACAGATACGCAGTATTTT CASSAWESTDTQYF
TRBJ2-7 TRBD1 14 TRBV6-5 . TGTGCCAGCAGTTTCTACAGGGGCCAGGGCGCGCTGTACTTC CASSFYRGQGALYF
TRBJ2-7 . 15 TRBV7-9 . TGTGCCAGCAGCTTAGGGCAGGGTCACGGACACGAGCAGTACTTC CASSLGQGHGHEQYF
TRBJ2-7 . 16 TRBV14 . TGTGCCAGCAGCCAAGCGGACACCACCAACGGTTACGAGCAGTACTTC CASSQADTTNGYEQYF
TRBJ1-2 . 15 TRBV6-1 . TGTGCCAGCAGTGAATCGCGGGCATTCGGCTATGGCTACACCTTC CASSESRAFGYGYTF
TRBJ1-4 . 13 TRBV5-5 . TGTGCCAGCAGCTTGGCAGGGAGGGAAAAACTGTTTTTT CASSLAGREKLFF
TRBJ2-7 . 12 TRBV11-2 . TGTGCCAGCAGCTCGGGATGGGACGAGCAGTACTTC CASSSGWDEQYF
TRBJ2-5 TRBD2 17 TRBV12-5 . TGTGCTAGTGGTTTGGGATCTAGCGGGAGGGGCCAAGAGACCCAGTACTTC CASGLGSSGRGQETQYF
TRBJ1-1 TRBD1 14 TRBV11-3 . TGTGCCAGCAGCTACCAGGGGGCAGGCACTGAAGCTTTCTTT CASSYQGAGTEAFF
TRBJ1-3 . 16 TRBV5-1 . TGCGCCAGCAGTAAATCAGGGAACGTCGCTGGAAACACCATATATTTT CASSKSGNVAGNTIYF
TRBJ2-7 . 15 TRBV5-8 . TGTGCCAGCAGTCTAGCCGGGGACACGGCCCTAGGTCAGTACTTC CASSLAGDTALGQYF
TRBJ2-7 TRBD2 14 TRBV2 . TGTGCCAGCAGTGAACAGGGACTAACCTACGAGCAGTACTTC CASSEQGLTYEQYF
TRBJ1-2 TRBD1 15 TRBV6-1 . TGTGCCAGCAGTGAAATAGGACAGGGGAAGGGTGGCTACACCTTC CASSEIGQGKGGYTF
TRBJ1-1 . 13 TRBV6-4 . TGTGCCAGCAGGGCTGGGGAAGACAGGGAAGCTTTCTTT CASRAGEDREAFF
TRBJ2-7 . 18 TRBV7-9 . TGTGCCAGCAGCTTCAAAGACTCGAACAGGGATCTGGGCTACGAGCAGTACTTC CASSFKDSNRDLGYEQYF
TRBJ1-6 TRBD1 16 TRBV5-1 . TGCGCCAGCAGCTCCGGACAGGGGAACTATAATTCACCCCTCCACTTT CASSSGQGNYNSPLHF
TRBJ1-2 TRBD1 14 TRBV28 . TGTGCCAGCAGTTTCGGACAGGGGGACTATGGCTACACCTTC CASSFGQGDYGYTF
TRBJ2-3 TRBD2 13 TRBV30 once TGTGCCTGGAGTGATCGACTAGCGGGGCAGCAGTATTTT CAWSDRLAGQQYF
TRBJ2-1 . 13 TRBV18 . TGTGCCAGCTCGCTTGGTCCCGGAGGGGAGCAGTTCTTC CASSLGPGGEQFF
TRBJ1-4 . 15 TRBV4-1 . TGCGCCAGCAGCCAAGACAGGGCGGGGAATGAAAAACTGTTTTTT CASSQDRAGNEKLFF
TRBJ2-7 TRBD1 16 TRBV5-1 . TGCGCCAGCAGCTTGGCCGGGGGACAGGGGGCCGGCGAGCAGTACTTC CASSLAGGQGAGEQYF
TRBJ2-7 TRBD2 13 TRBV28 . TGTGCCAGCATGAGCCTAGCGGGCTACGAGCAGTACTTC CASMSLAGYEQYF
TRBJ1-1 . 12 TRBV14 . TGTGCCAGCAGCCATGTGCCGGTGGTGACTTTCTTT CASSHVPVVTFF
TRBJ1-1 . 16 TRBV11-2 . TGTGCCAGCAGCTTAAACTGGGGGGACCCGAGCACTGAAGCTTTCTTT CASSLNWGDPSTEAFF
TRBJ2-5 . 11 TRBV28 . TGTGCCAGCAGCTGGAGGGAGACCCAGTACTTC CASSWRETQYF
TRBJ2-2 TRBD2 13 TRBV9 few TGTGCCAGCAGCTTGGCGGGGGTCGGGGAGCTGTTTTTT CASSLAGVGELFF
TRBJ2-7 . 15 TRBV28 . TGTGCCAGCAGTTTATTGTCAGGTATGACCTACGAGCAGTACTTC CASSLLSGMTYEQYF
TRBJ2-1 . 16 TRBV2 . TGTGCCAGCAGTGAACAGGGGTTCGGTATCTACAATGAGCAGTTCTTC CASSEQGFGIYNEQFF
TRBJ2-6 . 18 TRBV5-5 . TGTGCCAGCAGCTTGTTCACAGGGTCCAGGTCTGGGGCCAACGTCCTGACTTTC CASSLFTGSRSGANVLTF
TRBJ2-2 . 14 TRBV28 . TGTGCCATTTCCCCACAGGGGGAGGGCGGGGAGCTGTTTTTT CAISPQGEGGELFF
TRBJ2-1 . 15 TRBV29-1 . TGCAGCGTTGAAGATCCCGTGACAGTATACAATGAGCAGTTCTTC CSVEDPVTVYNEQFF
TRBJ2-5 TRBD1 16 TRBV12-5 . TGTGCTAGTGGTTTGGGAGGGACAGGGGATGAGGGGACCCAGTACTTC CASGLGGTGDEGTQYF
TRBJ1-5 . 16 TRBV27 . TGTGCCAGCAGTCCACGACAGTTTCGACTCAATCAGCCCCAGCATTTT CASSPRQFRLNQPQHF
TRBJ2-7 TRBD1 14 TRBV2 . TGTGCCAGCAGCGGATGGGACAGCTCCTACGAGCAGTACTTC CASSGWDSSYEQYF
TRBJ2-3 TRBD1 18 TRBV5-6 . TGTGCCAGCAGCTTGTATAGCGACAGGGGGCGCCTAACAGATACGCAGTATTTT CASSLYSDRGRLTDTQYF
TRBJ1-1 TRBD1 16 TRBV7-9 . TGTGCCAGCAGCCTCCTTTCGTGGAGGGGGCCCCCGGGGGCTTTCTTT CASSLLSWRGPPGAFF
TRBJ2-1 . 14 TRBV27 . TGTGCCAGCAGTTTAATGCCATCAAGCGATGAGCAGTTCTTC CASSLMPSSDEQFF
TRBJ2-3 . 18 TRBV4-2 . TGTGCCAGCAGCCAAAGACCTCTCTTAGCGGTGGGCTCCGATACGCAGTATTTT CASSQRPLLAVGSDTQYF
TRBJ2-2 . 15 TRBV19 . TGTGCCAGTAGTATCGCGCGAGGCGGCGCCGGGGAGCTGTTTTTT CASSIARGGAGELFF
TRBJ1-2 TRBD1 18 TRBV13 . TGTGCCAGCAGCTTAGCCTCAGGGGGCGGATTAGCTAACTATGGCTACACCTTC CASSLASGGGLANYGYTF
TRBJ1-1 . 13 TRBV5-4 . TGTGCCAGCAGCTTTACAGAGAACACTGAAGCTTTCTTT CASSFTENTEAFF
TRBJ1-5 TRBD1 14 TRBV28 once TGTGCCAGCAGTAAACAGGGGGGTAGTCAGCCCCAGCATTTT CASSKQGGSQPQHF
TRBJ2-3 TRBD1 14 TRBV7-2 . TGTGCCAGCAGCCCGCAGGGGGCCACAGATACGCAGTATTTT CASSPQGATDTQYF
TRBJ1-3 . 18 TRBV21-1 . TGTGCCAGCAGCAGTAGACCCTGGGACAGGAACTCTGGAAACACCATATATTTT CASSSRPWDRNSGNTIYF
TRBJ1-3 . 16 TRBV28 once TGTGCCAGCAGTTTACCGCGCGGGGCCTCTGGAAACACCATATATTTT CASSLPRGASGNTIYF
TRBJ2-1 TRBD2 13 TRBV2 . TGTGCCAGCAAAACTAGCGGGAGCAATGAGCAGTTCTTC CASKTSGSNEQFF
TRBJ1-2 TRBD1 15 TRBV6-5 . TGTGCCAGCAGGACAGGGGGCGCCGGAAACTATGGCTACACCTTC CASRTGGAGNYGYTF
TRBJ1-1 . 14 TRBV7-9 . TGTGCCAGCAGCTTAGTACGGGTGAACACTGAAGCTTTCTTT CASSLVRVNTEAFF
TRBJ2-5 TRBD2 15 TRBV6-5 . TGTGCCAGCAGTTACTCGATGAGGGAGGGGGAGACCCAGTACTTC CASSYSMREGETQYF
TRBJ2-2 TRBD2 17 TRBV2 . TGTGCCAGCAGTCAGGGACTAGCGGTCGATAGGACCGGGGAGCTGTTTTTT CASSQGLAVDRTGELFF
TRBJ2-2 . 15 TRBV13 . TGTGCCAGCGCTGAAGGGCGGGGAAGGGCCGGGGAGCTGTTTTTT CASAEGRGRAGELFF
TRBJ2-3 . 15 TRBV5-1 . TGCGCCAGCAGCTTGGATTGGGCGGGGAAAGATACGCAGTATTTT CASSLDWAGKDTQYF
TRBJ1-1 TRBD1 15 TRBV28 . TGTGCCAGCAGTCCGGGGACAGGGGGGAACACTGAAGCTTTCTTT CASSPGTGGNTEAFF
TRBJ2-1 . 14 TRBV7-9 . TGTGCCAGCAGCTTCGATAGAGAGTACAATGAGCAGTTCTTC CASSFDREYNEQFF
TRBJ2-3 TRBD2 17 TRBV2 once TGTGCCAGCAGTGGGCGCGTAGCGGGAGTCGTCGGTGATACGCAGTATTTT CASSGRVAGVVGDTQYF
TRBJ1-5 TRBD1 18 TRBV4-1 . TGCGCCAGCAGCCCGCTACCGGGACAGGGGGAGGAAAATCAGCCCCAGCATTTT CASSPLPGQGEENQPQHF
TRBJ2-7 . 12 TRBV6-1 . TGTGCCAGCAGCGAACTAGCCTACGAGCAGTACTTC CASSELAYEQYF
TRBJ2-1 TRBD1 13 TRBV9 once TGTGCCAGCAGCCCTGACAGGGGAAATGAGCAGTTCTTC CASSPDRGNEQFF
TRBJ2-5 TRBD2 15 TRBV11-2 once TGTGCCAGCACTGATGGCGGGGGATCTAGGGGATCCCAGTACTTC CASTDGGGSRGSQYF